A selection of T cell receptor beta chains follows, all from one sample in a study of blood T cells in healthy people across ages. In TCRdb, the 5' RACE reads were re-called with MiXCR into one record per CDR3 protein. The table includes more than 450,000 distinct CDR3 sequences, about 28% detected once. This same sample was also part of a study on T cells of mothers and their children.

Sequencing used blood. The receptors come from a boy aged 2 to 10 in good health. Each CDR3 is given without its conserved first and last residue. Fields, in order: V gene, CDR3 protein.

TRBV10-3,AARGQGAQETQY
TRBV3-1,ASSQGQANTEAF
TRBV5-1,ASSLGLRVDEQY
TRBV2,ASSEALETGVAQY
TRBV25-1,ASGLTGSYEQY
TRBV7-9,ACSSGDRSNEQY
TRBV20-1,SARVGLAGTYEQY
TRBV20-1,SARDDPGAPYEQY
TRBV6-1,ASSEEQWNTIY
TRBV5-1,ASSLRQGRQY
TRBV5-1,ASQPDVPTYNEQF
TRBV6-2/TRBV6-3,ASRDSGRETQY
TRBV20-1,SAPTPDTQY
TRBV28,ASSSGGRARYEQY